This T cell receptor beta chain was captured in a study of OX40 agonist ivuxolimab in advanced cancers. Study conclusions and caveats: Also present in some nonresponders was a low level of normalized T-cell clonal expansion.

Note on this clone: Its antigen is undetermined.

The repertoire was sequenced with immunoSEQ multiplex PCR; TCRdb's copy has only in-frame clones and lacks some. This sample carries tens of thousands of clones, 85% to 90% of them seen once, and the ten largest clones take about 0.94%. This clonotype was obtained from an adult with an advanced solid tumor such as melanoma, head and neck, liver or kidney cancer. This material consisted of CD4+ or CD8+ T cells sorted from blood, taken in a trial of the OX40 agonist ivuxolimab.

The CDR3 loop reads CASSGNRGGSTDTQYF. CDR3 nucleotide sequence: TGTGCCAGCAGTGGTAACAGGGGTGGGAGCACAGATACGCAGTATTTT. The rearrangement links TRBV25-1 to TRBJ2-3; 7 bases are shared with TRBD1. Unmatched junction bases numbered 7, after V lost 4 bases and J lost 0 bases. Germline CDR1 MGHDK, CDR2 SYGVNS. The CDR3 contains 16 residues.